The 4 T cell receptor beta chains in this list originate from one sample, sequenced in a study of shared clonotypes between healthy human individuals. Sequencing used immunoSEQ multiplex PCR; TCRdb keeps in-frame clones, though not all of them. The sample contains fewer than 550,000 clones, over 60% of which appear only once. What was sequenced was PBMCs. The receptors were gathered from a woman in her thirties or forties in good health. Some clones in this sample may be carry-over from other donors' samples.

The genes are TRBV9 and TRBJ1-2, with D unresolved. Between the trimmed V and J ends, which lost 4 bases and 7 bases, there was a span of 17 bases. The CDR3 is made up of 14 amino acids. CDR1 is SGDLS and CDR2 is YYNGEE in the germline V gene. The CDR3 loop is CASSLADGPRGYTF. The CDR3 DNA reads TGTGCCAGCAGCCTGGCGGACGGCCCTCGTGGCTACACCTTC.

The CDR3 sequence: CASNRNTEAFF. In nucleotides, the CDR3 is TGTGCCAGTAACAGAAACACTGAAGCTTTCTTT. This sequence joins TRBV19 and TRBJ1-1; D gene ambiguous. The CDR3 contains 11 residues. Germline CDR1 reads LNHDA; CDR2 reads SQIVND (reference sequence). V lost 7 bases and J lost 2, with 5 bases in between.

Comment on this clone: Compared with germline, one end of the junction differs, possibly owing to a read error. V is TRBV6-1 and J is TRBJ1-5; D is unclear. The CDR3 contains 10 residues. Germline V gene data show CDR1 as MNHNS and CDR2 as SASEGT. The chain's CDR3 is CASGEGSPHF. CDR3 nucleotide sequence: TGTGCCAGCGGTGAAGGGTCGCCGCATTTT.

The chain uses TRBV7-6 and TRBJ2-1; 7 nucleotides match TRBD2. The CDR3 length is 13 residues. Germline trimming cut 5 bases from V and 7 bases from J; bases unmatched to any gene: 5. Germline values: CDR1 SGHVS, CDR2 FNYEAQ. The CDR3 coding sequence is TGTGCCAGCAGCATCGGGGGGTTGAATGAGCAGTTCTTC. Its translation: CASSIGGLNEQFF. The full variable domain, rest sourced from reference TRBV7-6 and TRBJ2-1, is GAGVSQSPRYKVTKRGQDVALRCDPISGHVSLYWYRQALGQGPEFLTYFNYEAQQDKSGLPNDRFSAERPEGSISTLTIQRTEQRDSAMYRCASSIGGLNEQFFGPGTRLTVL.